Listed below are T cell receptor beta chains from one sample, sequenced in a study of blood T cells in healthy people across ages. TCRdb reprocessed the 5' RACE reads with MiXCR, giving one entry per CDR3 protein. The table records about 670,000 distinct CDR3 sequences, around 52% of them present only once. The specimen was blood. These receptor sequences come from a woman over 75 in good health. CDR3s include the opening cysteine and the closing phenylalanine or tryptophan. The D gene is left open where the match is weak. Not all rows give a size; the values are once, few, many and, for expanded clones, a class.

j_gene: TRBJ2-7; d_gene: TRBD1; v_gene: TRBV28; abundance: once; CDR3aa: CASNPTGTGNYEQYF; CDR3nt: TGTGCCAGCAACCCAACCGGGACAGGGAACTACGAGCAGTACTTC
j_gene: TRBJ2-1; d_gene: NA; v_gene: TRBV5-1; abundance: many; CDR3aa: CASSLSLDEQFF; CDR3nt: TGCGCCAGCAGCTTGAGCCTTGATGAGCAGTTCTTC
j_gene: TRBJ2-1; d_gene: NA; v_gene: TRBV21-1; abundance: many; CDR3aa: CASSTGRRFYNEQFF; CDR3nt: TGTGCCAGCAGCACGGGGAGGCGCTTTTACAATGAGCAGTTCTTC
j_gene: TRBJ2-5; d_gene: TRBD2; v_gene: TRBV7-8; abundance: NA; CDR3aa: CASSSWTSGVYQETQYF; CDR3nt: TGTGCCAGCAGCTCTTGGACTAGCGGGGTATACCAAGAGACCCAGTACTTC
j_gene: TRBJ2-2; d_gene: NA; v_gene: TRBV3-1; abundance: few; CDR3aa: CASSMQVNTGELFF; CDR3nt: TGTGCCAGCAGCATGCAAGTGAACACCGGGGAGCTGTTTTTT
j_gene: TRBJ2-1; d_gene: TRBD2; v_gene: TRBV6-5; abundance: NA; CDR3aa: CASRGLAGNEQFF; CDR3nt: TGTGCCAGCAGGGGACTAGCGGGAAATGAGCAGTTCTTC
j_gene: TRBJ2-1; d_gene: NA; v_gene: TRBV27; abundance: few; CDR3aa: CASSLPGALEEQFF; CDR3nt: TGTGCCAGCAGTTTACCGGGGGCCCTTGAGGAGCAGTTCTTC
j_gene: TRBJ2-7; d_gene: NA; v_gene: TRBV27; abundance: many; CDR3aa: CASRRGVSYEQYF; CDR3nt: TGTGCCAGCAGGAGGGGAGTCTCCTACGAGCAGTACTTC
j_gene: TRBJ2-5; d_gene: TRBD1; v_gene: TRBV13; abundance: NA; CDR3aa: CASSLGSGTGAETQYF; CDR3nt: TGTGCCAGCAGCTTAGGTTCCGGGACAGGGGCAGAGACCCAGTACTTC
j_gene: TRBJ2-7; d_gene: NA; v_gene: TRBV18; abundance: few; CDR3aa: CASSPGLKSSYEQYF; CDR3nt: TGTGCCAGCTCACCAGGACTGAAAAGCTCCTACGAGCAGTACTTC
j_gene: TRBJ1-1; d_gene: TRBD1; v_gene: TRBV7-9; abundance: NA; CDR3aa: CASLGTGTEAFF; CDR3nt: TGTGCCAGCCTCGGGACAGGCACTGAAGCTTTCTTT
j_gene: TRBJ2-7; d_gene: TRBD1; v_gene: TRBV5-1; abundance: NA; CDR3aa: CASSLAISGQGYEQYF; CDR3nt: TGCGCCAGCAGCTTGGCGATCTCGGGACAGGGGTACGAGCAGTACTTC
j_gene: TRBJ2-1; d_gene: NA; v_gene: TRBV7-9; abundance: NA; CDR3aa: CASSLAETVYNEQFF; CDR3nt: TGTGCCAGCAGCTTAGCAGAAACAGTATACAATGAGCAGTTCTTC
j_gene: TRBJ2-3; d_gene: NA; v_gene: TRBV20-1; abundance: few; CDR3aa: CSADEKDTQYF; CDR3nt: TGCAGTGCCGATGAGAAAGATACGCAGTATTTT
j_gene: TRBJ2-1; d_gene: NA; v_gene: TRBV2; abundance: NA; CDR3aa: CASSGGGRRYGQFF; CDR3nt: TGTGCCAGCTCAGGGGGGGGGCGTAGGTATGGGCAGTTCTTC
j_gene: TRBJ2-1; d_gene: TRBD2; v_gene: TRBV7-2; abundance: NA; CDR3aa: CASRSPGGLDYSYNEQFF; CDR3nt: TGTGCCAGCAGATCCCCCGGGGGGTTGGATTACTCCTACAATGAGCAGTTCTTC
j_gene: TRBJ2-1; d_gene: TRBD1; v_gene: TRBV7-2; abundance: many; CDR3aa: CASSFRQGNNEQFF; CDR3nt: TGTGCCAGCAGCTTTAGACAGGGTAACAATGAGCAGTTCTTC
j_gene: TRBJ2-1; d_gene: TRBD1; v_gene: TRBV5-1; abundance: many; CDR3aa: CAGWTGKASEQFF; CDR3nt: TGCGCCGGATGGACAGGTAAAGCTTCAGAGCAGTTCTTC
j_gene: TRBJ2-7; d_gene: NA; v_gene: TRBV21-1; abundance: NA; CDR3aa: CASGKVRGRHNSTYEQYF; CDR3nt: TGTGCCAGCGGCAAAGTAAGAGGTCGGCACAATTCCACCTACGAGCAGTACTTC
j_gene: TRBJ1-2; d_gene: NA; v_gene: TRBV6-5; abundance: few; CDR3aa: CASSYSTWDLNYGYTF; CDR3nt: TGTGCCAGCAGTTACTCGACGTGGGATTTGAACTATGGCTACACCTTC
j_gene: TRBJ1-6; d_gene: TRBD1; v_gene: TRBV5-1; abundance: NA; CDR3aa: CASSVDRVYNSPLHF; CDR3nt: TGCGCCAGCAGCGTGGACAGGGTCTATAATTCACCCCTCCACTTT
j_gene: TRBJ2-7; d_gene: NA; v_gene: TRBV6-6; abundance: many; CDR3aa: CASTASENYEQYF; CDR3nt: TGTGCCAGCACAGCTAGCGAGAACTACGAGCAGTACTTC
j_gene: TRBJ2-1; d_gene: NA; v_gene: TRBV20-1; abundance: NA; CDR3aa: CSARDPGRGTYNEQFF; CDR3nt: TGCAGTGCTAGAGACCCCGGACGCGGAACCTACAATGAGCAGTTCTTC
j_gene: TRBJ2-3; d_gene: NA; v_gene: TRBV12-3/TRBV12-4; abundance: many; CDR3aa: CASSFARDTQYF; CDR3nt: TGTGCCAGCAGTTTTGCGCGGGATACGCAGTATTTT
j_gene: TRBJ2-6; d_gene: NA; v_gene: TRBV28; abundance: NA; CDR3aa: CATMEGSISGANVLTF; CDR3nt: TGTGCCACTATGGAGGGGAGCATTTCTGGGGCCAACGTCCTGACTTTC
j_gene: TRBJ2-7; d_gene: TRBD2; v_gene: TRBV29-1; abundance: NA; CDR3aa: CSVGIAGPKEQYF; CDR3nt: TGCAGCGTTGGGATAGCGGGACCCAAAGAGCAGTACTTC
j_gene: TRBJ2-4; d_gene: NA; v_gene: TRBV2; abundance: NA; CDR3aa: CASSEAPGEQYF; CDR3nt: TGTGCCAGCAGTGAGGCTCCGGGGGAGCAGTACTTC
j_gene: TRBJ2-1; d_gene: NA; v_gene: TRBV5-1; abundance: NA; CDR3aa: CASSFDRSTYNEQFF; CDR3nt: TGCGCCAGCAGCTTTGACAGGAGCACCTACAATGAGCAGTTCTTC
j_gene: TRBJ2-1; d_gene: NA; v_gene: TRBV4-3; abundance: NA; CDR3aa: CASSLGGSVSYNEQFF; CDR3nt: TGCGCCAGCAGCCTAGGAGGCAGCGTCTCCTACAATGAGCAGTTCTTC
j_gene: TRBJ2-1; d_gene: NA; v_gene: TRBV5-1; abundance: NA; CDR3aa: CASSLLGELGGQFF; CDR3nt: TGCGCCAGCAGCTTACTGGGGGAACTTGGTGGGCAGTTCTTC
j_gene: TRBJ2-7; d_gene: NA; v_gene: TRBV30; abundance: NA; CDR3aa: CAWRPPGSYNEQYF; CDR3nt: TGTGCCTGGAGACCTCCGGGCTCCTACAATGAGCAGTACTTC
j_gene: TRBJ1-2; d_gene: NA; v_gene: TRBV20-1; abundance: many; CDR3aa: CSAPLQPNYGYTF; CDR3nt: TGCAGTGCTCCTCTACAGCCTAACTATGGCTACACCTTC
j_gene: TRBJ2-1; d_gene: NA; v_gene: TRBV20-1; abundance: many; CDR3aa: CSARKAQLKNEQFF; CDR3nt: TGCAGTGCTAGGAAAGCACAACTAAAAAATGAGCAGTTCTTC
j_gene: TRBJ1-1; d_gene: TRBD1; v_gene: TRBV5-1; abundance: NA; CDR3aa: CASSPSPGQGVGTEAFF; CDR3nt: TGCGCCAGCAGCCCATCGCCGGGACAGGGGGTAGGCACTGAAGCTTTCTTT
j_gene: TRBJ2-5; d_gene: NA; v_gene: TRBV15; abundance: NA; CDR3aa: CATSRDTGYQETQYF; CDR3nt: TGTGCCACCAGCAGAGATACTGGCTACCAAGAGACCCAGTACTTC
j_gene: TRBJ2-1; d_gene: NA; v_gene: TRBV4-3; abundance: NA; CDR3aa: CASSRGGQDNNEQFF; CDR3nt: TGCGCCAGCAGCCGTGGAGGGCAGGATAACAATGAGCAGTTCTTC
j_gene: TRBJ1-5; d_gene: NA; v_gene: TRBV28; abundance: NA; CDR3aa: CASSQSGYSNQPQHF; CDR3nt: TGTGCCAGCAGTCAGTCGGGTTATAGCAATCAGCCCCAGCATTTT
j_gene: TRBJ2-3; d_gene: NA; v_gene: TRBV4-2; abundance: NA; CDR3aa: CASSPLGVVVTDTQYF; CDR3nt: TGTGCCAGCAGCCCCCTTGGGGTAGTGGTCACAGATACGCAGTATTTT
j_gene: TRBJ2-1; d_gene: NA; v_gene: TRBV7-2; abundance: NA; CDR3aa: CASSVVEANEQFF; CDR3nt: TGTGCCAGCAGCGTAGTGGAAGCCAATGAGCAGTTCTTC
j_gene: TRBJ2-3; d_gene: TRBD2; v_gene: TRBV7-9; abundance: NA; CDR3aa: CASSSGLGLADTQYF; CDR3nt: TGTGCCAGCAGCTCAGGACTAGGTTTGGCAGATACGCAGTATTTT